This T cell receptor (beta chain) was recorded in a study of blood T cell repertoires in COVID-19 (dated by TCRdb to 2020 to 2022). Notes on the research overall: Collaborator samples came from the United States, Italy and Spain and covered acute and convalescent phases of COVID-19. The material from the prospective study consisted of cDNA or gDNA derived from T cells, B-cell-depleted T cells, or PBMCs. The dataset comprised deeply sampled blood TCRbeta repertoires from subjects exposed to, actively infected with, or recovered from COVID-19. The repertoires were made available in a free public database intended to serve as a resource for research on the immune response to SARS-CoV-2. Samples were obtained from the ongoing ImmuneRACE study (first 160 participants) and from 1,254 subjects provided by 6 global collaborators. Nearly every sample came with metadata listing a de-identified subject ID, COVID-19 status, age in years and sex. Where available, HLA class I and class II types were obtained from metadata supplied by the sample provider rather than from assay-based typing.

TCRbeta CDR3 regions were amplified from genomic DNA using the immunoSEQ Assay, a bias-controlled multiplex PCR. As for the original processing: The number of nucleated cells in each sample was estimated by amplification of reference gene primers within the assay. To quantify the absolute abundance of each unique TCRbeta CDR3 rearrangement, sequence reads were collapsed and filtered. For each sample, productive Simpson clonality was calculated by taking the square root of Simpson's diversity index across productive rearrangements. TCRdb carries this immuneACCESS record with in-frame sequences only. Its versions omit some clonotypes, under half of them owing to an unresolved V gene in the studies checked, with the rest unexplained. Clonal size and the V and J genes are those of that table, whereas D and trimming came from the DNA. Within this sample are some 200,000 clones, with about four fifths of them counted one time only. The ten most abundant clones make up approximately 1.4% of the sample.

Turning to this clone: Its antigen remains undetermined. No much larger clone exists at a distance of one base, and base qualities are not known.

Participants in the prospective study were aged 18 to 89 years, lived in about two dozen United States geographic areas, and enrolled through a virtual design. Cohort assignment in the prospective study relied on participant-reported clinical history from a screening survey and a study questionnaire. Mobile phlebotomists in the prospective study collected whole blood, serum and a nasopharyngeal or oropharyngeal swab from every participant. Additional blood draws and questionnaires over an approximately 2-month period could optionally be provided by prospective study participants. Blood samples from the prospective study were shipped frozen or at room temperature prior to DNA extraction. From V the trimming removes 1 base and from J it removes 5 bases, while the gene matches leave 1 base of the junction unaccounted for. Sequences SEHNR (CDR1) and FQNEAQ (CDR2) are obtained from the germline V gene (reference sequence). Spanning cysteine to phenylalanine, the CDR3 consists of 15 amino acids. Only CDR3 DNA remains: 45 bases, in frame from the first base.

Study-wide conclusions, independent of this receptor: The amount of clinical and demographic metadata varied by source and participant and was provided uncurated.

This chain is built from TRBV7-9 and TRBJ1-4, and 10 junctional nucleotides match TRBD1. This TCR was sampled from a woman aged 40 to 55 with acute COVID-19. Sequencing was carried out using PBMCs or T cells enriched from blood (not recorded which). For the CDR3, the sequence is CASSLGGQGNEKLFF. The bases are TGTGCCAGCAGCTTAGGGGGACAGGGGAATGAAAAACTGTTTTTT.